Shown below are 14 T cell receptor beta chains from a single sample sequenced in a study of vaccination effects on CD4 cells after COVID-19. Sequencing used immunoSEQ multiplex PCR; TCRdb keeps in-frame clones, though not all of them. The data contain 66,000 or so clones, 74% of them singletons. Following culture for 9 to 11 days, CD4+ T cells were isolated. Each person got two doses of an mRNA SARS-CoV-2 vaccine, BNT162b2 or mRNA-1273. These receptors are not linked to any known antigen. This sample comprised CD4+ T cells from PBMCs cultured without peptide, obtained after COVID-19 vaccination. The receptors shown here come from a human donor who received a COVID-19 vaccine.

For the CDR3, the DNA is TGTGCCACCAGCGCCCCAGGGGGTCTTTTCGAAGAGACCCAGTACTTC. Translation gives CATSAPGGLFEETQYF. J is TRBJ2-5 and V is TRBV24-1; the match to TRBD1 covers 7 bases. V shed 7 bases, J shed 3 bases, and the junction held 13 bases outside the gene matches. Germline loops: CDR1 KGHDR, CDR2 SFDVKD. This CDR3 has 16 amino acids.

The V and J genes are TRBV4-1 and TRBJ1-5; unclear D gene. Germline lookup yields CDR1 MGHRA and CDR2 YSYEKL. With 8 bases removed from V and 6 bases from J, the gap between germline ends came to 14 bases. The CDR3 length is 13 residues. CDR3 sequence (DNA): TGCGCCAGCGGGCCCCTAGGCGCTCAGCCCCAGCATTTT. It encodes CASGPLGAQPQHF.

This clone was seen a few times. The chain employs TRBV5-1 and TRBJ2-3, with TRBD2 identical over 8 bases. J gave up 5 bases and V 1 base, and 6 bases lay outside the gene matches. Germline CDR1 is SGHRS and CDR2 is YFSETQ. The CDR3 consists of 15 residues. The CDR3 DNA reads TGCGCCAGCAGCTTGCGGGGGGGCGGATTAGATACGCAGTATTTT. It specifies CASSLRGGGLDTQYF.

V usage is TRBV24-1 and J usage is TRBJ2-3; D possibly corresponds to TRBD1 (5 bases). The CDR3 is 13 residues long. V dropped 3 bases and J dropped 7 bases, with 10 bases sitting between them. Germline lookup yields CDR1 KGHDR and CDR2 SFDVKD. CDR3 DNA sequence: TGTGCCACCAGTGATCCTCAGGGTAATACGCAGTATTTT. It specifies CATSDPQGNTQYF.

V and J are TRBV30 and TRBJ1-1; 8 bases agree with TRBD1. The CDR3 contains 16 residues. CDR1 and CDR2 (germline): GTSNPN, SVGIG (reference sequence). J gave up 0 bases and V 2 bases, and 8 bases lay outside the gene matches. The CDR3 loop reads CAWSPPWGQVNTEAFF. For the CDR3, the DNA is TGTGCCTGGAGTCCACCCTGGGGACAGGTGAACACTGAAGCTTTCTTT.

The chain combines TRBV19 with TRBJ2-1; D ambiguous. This CDR3 spans 11 amino acids. The V gene lost 4 bases and the J gene lost 4 bases, with 2 bases spanning the gap. Germline V lookup: CDR1 LNHDA, CDR2 SQIVND (reference sequence). In nucleotides, the CDR3 is TGTGCCAGTAGTAATTACAATGAGCAGTTCTTC. Protein product: CASSNYNEQFF.

The chain recombines TRBV5-1 with TRBJ1-6, with D hard to call. CDR1 and CDR2 from the germline V gene are SGHRS and YFSETQ. CDR3 size: 14 residues. The ends were cut back, 1 base at V and 3 bases at J, with 5 bases in the middle. The CDR3, as DNA: TGCGCCAGCAGCTTGTACAGCTATAATTCACCCCTCCACTTT. This codes for CASSLYSYNSPLHF.

The chain uses TRBV9 and TRBJ2-5; 10 bases fit TRBD1. Germline CDR1 is SGDLS and CDR2 is YYNGEE. The CDR3 contains 16 residues. V lost 4 bases to trimming and J lost 4 bases; unmatched junction nucleotides: 10. Here the CDR3 DNA reads TGTGCCAGCAGCCGGATTCCGGGACAGGGGACAGAGACCCAGTACTTC. This translates into CASSRIPGQGTETQYF.

The V call is TRBV11-3, the J call TRBJ2-2, with D possibly matching TRBD1 (6 bases). The CDR3 runs to 16 residues. The germline V and J ends were trimmed by 6 bases and 7 bases, with 21 bases remaining between them. Germline CDR1 and CDR2: SGHNT and YENEEA. The CDR3 DNA reads as TGTGCCAGCAGTTCCGTGGCAGGGGTGTACGGCGGGGAGCTGTTTTTT. It is translated as CASSSVAGVYGGELFF.

The rearrangement links TRBV9 to TRBJ2-2; the D call may be TRBD1 or TRBD2 (5 bases each). Germline V lookup: CDR1 SGDLS, CDR2 YYNGEE. V lost 4 bases to trimming and J lost 2 bases, with 15 bases between them. This CDR3 has 16 amino acids. The CDR3 DNA follows: TGTGCCAGCAGCCAAGGGACGGAAATAAACACCGGGGAGCTGTTTTTT. Translation: CASSQGTEINTGELFF.

The chain couples TRBV6-2 or TRBV6-3 to TRBJ2-7; 9 bases align to TRBD2. The V gene's germline CDR1 is MNHEY and CDR2 SVGEGT. This CDR3 contains 15 residues. The J segment lost 3 bases and the V segment lost 6 bases, leaving 9 bases of the junction unmatched. In DNA form, the CDR3 reads TGTGCCAGCAGCTCCCGAGCGGGGGGCTTCTACGAGCAGTACGTC. Its translation is CASSSRAGGFYEQYV.

The rearrangement links TRBV7-3 to TRBJ1-1, with D perhaps TRBD1 (5 bases). CDR1 and CDR2 from the germline V gene are SGHTA and FQGTGA. This CDR3 region has 13 residues. Trimming shortened V by 3 bases and J by 4 bases, and 9 bases separated the two germline ends. CDR3 amino acids: CASSFSTGTEAFF. CDR3 nucleotides: TGTGCCAGCAGCTTTAGTACAGGCACTGAAGCTTTCTTT. The variable domain in full, with the rest retrieved from reference TRBV7-3 and TRBJ1-1, is GAGVSQTPSNKVTEKGKYVELRCDPISGHTALYWYRQSLGQGPEFLIYFQGTGAADDSGLPNDRFFAVRPEGSVSTLKIQRTERGDSAVYLCASSFSTGTEAFFGQGTRLTVV.

The CDR3 nucleotides read TGTGCCAGCAGGCGGGAGGGGGCGGAAACTGAAGCTTTCTTT. Encoded protein: CASRREGAETEAFF. V gene TRBV2 combines with J gene TRBJ1-1; TRBD1 matches at 7 bases. The trim removed 6 bases at V and 5 bases at J, leaving 9 bases unmatched. CDR3 length: 14 amino acids. CDR1 SNHLY and CDR2 FYNNEI come from the germline V gene.

This chain links TRBV2 with TRBJ2-1, with D maybe TRBD2 (6 bases). The ends were cut back, 7 bases at V and 5 bases at J, with 12 bases in the middle. CDR3 length: 13 amino acids. In germline, CDR1 is SNHLY, CDR2 FYNNEI. In nucleotides, the CDR3 is TGTGCCAGCAAAACTAGCCTGAACAATGAGCAGTTCTTC. Protein product: CASKTSLNNEQFF.